Sequencing of this T cell receptor (beta chain) was carried out in a study of cytomegalovirus exposure and HLA in healthy donors. With 3 bases clipped from V and 4 bases from J, the junction kept 2 bases outside the gene matches. The CDR3 runs to 13 residues. Germline CDR1 MNHEY, CDR2 SMNVEV (reference sequence). PCR employed 60 Vbeta and 13 Jbeta primers. Assay used: immunoSEQ multiplex PCR; TCRdb lists only in-frame clones, some missing. This sample has 200,000 to 300,000 clones, with 82% found just once. The sequence was obtained from a woman aged 40 to 50 in good health and CMV-seropositive. The chain links TRBV27 to TRBJ1-1; the match to TRBD1 covers 7 bases. What was sequenced was PBMCs. CDR3 residues: CASSFTGATEAFF. CDR3 nucleotides: TGTGCCAGCAGTTTTACAGGGGCCACTGAAGCTTTCTTT.